This T cell receptor beta chain was sequenced during a study of T cells in tuberculosis. At the level of the study: T cells were selected with CD1B tetramers loaded with glucose monomycolate.

Thawed, overnight-rested PBMC were stained with GMM-loaded CD1B tetramer, viability dye and anti-CD3, then sorted. The CD1B tetramers carried C32 glucose monomycolate purified from Rhodococcus equi. Each donor contributed 80,000 to 100,000 sorted tetramer-negative cells. The table came from immunoSEQ multiplex PCR; TCRdb's copy has only in-frame clones and leaves some out. In the table there are about 88,000 clones, approximately 91% of which are singletons. The CDR3 spans 15 residues. The V gene's germline CDR1 is MNHEY and CDR2 SVGAGI. The V end was cut by 0 bases, the J end by 3 bases, with 11 bases between.

This TCR came from an adult woman with latent tuberculosis. The sample consisted of CD1b-GMM tetramer-negative cells sorted from PBMCs. The chain carries TRBV6-5 and TRBJ1-1; D possibly corresponds to TRBD1 (6 bases). The CDR3: CASSYSRGSYTEAFF. The CDR3 DNA reads as TGTGCCAGCAGTTACTCGAGGGGGAGTTACACTGAAGCTTTCTTT.